Shown below are 18 T cell receptor beta chains from a single sample sequenced in a study of T-cell reconstitution after alpha-beta-depleted transplantation in children. The library targeted TCRbeta and was prepared with unique molecular identifiers. A single record per CDR3 protein comes from TCRdb applying MiXCR to the PCR reads. The table shows about 980,000 distinct CDR3 sequences, with around 30% occurring only once. This specimen was PBMCs, mostly from graft donor cells, taken 360 days after TCRalphabeta/CD19-depleted stem cell transplant. The receptors shown here come from a boy in the first two years of life who had a stem cell transplant for SCID, so the T cells may come from the graft donor.

This clonotype was seen at least ten times. This rearrangement joins TRBV28 to TRBJ2-4; 9 nucleotides align to TRBD1. V was pared by 5 bases and J by 8 bases, with 10 bases of the junction left unmatched. The CDR3 has 15 amino acids. Germline CDR1 reads MDHEN; CDR2 reads SYDVKM. For the CDR3, the DNA is TGTGCCAGCAGTCCTCAAACGGGGACAGGGTACATTCAGTACTTC. Amino acids: CASSPQTGTGYIQYF.

The CDR3 region is CSANRPSGGSTDTQYF. CDR3 DNA sequence: TGCAGTGCCAACCGACCTAGCGGGGGGAGCACAGATACGCAGTATTTT. This chain uses TRBV20-1 with TRBJ2-3, with 11 bases that match TRBD2. Trimming at V came to 6 bases and at J to 0 bases, leaving 8 bases not matched to a gene. The germline V gene has CDR1 DFQATT and CDR2 SNEGSKA (reference sequence). The CDR3 runs 16 residues.

The J gene is TRBJ2-5, the V gene TRBV20-1; 7 positions match TRBD2. Germline V gives CDR1 DFQATT, CDR2 SNEGSKA (reference sequence). V shed 8 bases and J 4 bases; nucleotides not matched to a gene: 10. The CDR3 is 13 amino acids. For the CDR3, the DNA is TGCAGTCCGTGGGGAGGGGTTGGAGAGACCCAGTACTTC. The encoded protein is CSPWGGVGETQYF.

This chain connects TRBV5-1 to TRBJ1-1, with D maybe TRBD1 (6 bases). Germline lookup yields CDR1 SGHRS and CDR2 YFSETQ. V lost 5 bases and J lost 4, with 15 bases in between. CDR3 length: 14 amino acids. CDR3 residues: CASRLTGLGTEAFF. CDR3 in DNA: TGCGCCAGCAGGCTAACAGGGTTGGGCACTGAAGCTTTCTTT.

This sequence joins TRBV20-1 and TRBJ1-4; D remains ambiguous. Germline values: CDR1 DFQATT, CDR2 SNEGSKA (reference sequence). Trimming left V 6 bases short and J 8 bases short, with 7 bases between. The CDR3 length is 10 residues. CDR3 region: CSAAQEKLFF. CDR3 nucleotide sequence: TGCAGTGCCGCCCAAGAAAAACTGTTTTTT.

This clonotype was detected only a few times. V gene TRBV5-1 combines with J gene TRBJ2-1; D may match TRBD1 or TRBD2 (6 bases each). The V and J ends lost 2 bases and 2 bases respectively, with 11 bases between them. This CDR3 spans 15 amino acids. CDR1 and CDR2 from the germline V gene are SGHRS and YFSETQ. This chain's CDR3 is CASSLGGNAYNEQFF. The CDR3 region has the DNA TGCGCCAGCAGCTTAGGGGGGAACGCCTACAATGAGCAGTTCTTC.

The chain links TRBV29-1 to TRBJ1-1; D is possibly TRBD1 (6 bases). The germline V gene encodes CDR1 SQVTM and CDR2 ANQGSEA. This CDR3 is built from 13 residues. Trimming cost V 4 bases and J 3 bases, with 12 bases left between them. CDR3 DNA sequence: TGCAGCGTTGTAAGGGGGGGATACACTGAAGCTTTCTTT. It encodes CSVVRGGYTEAFF.

This clonotype was picked up a small number of times. This chain uses TRBV12-3 or TRBV12-4 with TRBJ1-5; D is perhaps TRBD1 (6 bases). This CDR3 region has 13 residues. V gave up 7 bases and J gave up 4 bases, with 11 bases separating them. CDR3 nucleotides: TGTGCCAGCAACCCGAGGGGGAATCAGCCCCAGCATTTT. As protein: CASNPRGNQPQHF.

This sequence joins TRBV20-1 and TRBJ2-7; 7 nucleotides match TRBD1. The CDR3 spans 14 residues. CDR1 DFQATT and CDR2 SNEGSKA come from the germline V gene (reference sequence). V lost 2 bases, J lost 2 bases, and 6 bases stayed unmatched. The CDR3 loop is CSARPTGAPYEQYF. The CDR3, as DNA: TGCAGTGCTAGACCAACAGGGGCGCCCTACGAGCAGTACTTC.

This clonotype was seen more than once but under ten times. V and J are TRBV18 and TRBJ1-3; D might be TRBD1 (5 bases). Germline V lookup: CDR1 KGHSH, CDR2 LQKENI. The CDR3 consists of 18 residues. The V end was cut by 1 base, the J end by 0 bases, with 16 bases between. DNA for the CDR3: TGTGCCAGCTCACCACTCCCGGGGACCCCGAGCTCTGGAAACACCATATATTTT. Residues: CASSPLPGTPSSGNTIYF.

This chain joins TRBV5-1 and TRBJ1-6, with TRBD1 as a possible D gene (6 bases). Germline CDR1 is SGHRS and CDR2 is YFSETQ. This CDR3 has 16 amino acids. V shed 0 bases and J shed 6 bases, with 13 bases lying between them. Here the CDR3 reads CASSLGLQGGNSPLHF. Written as DNA, the CDR3 is TGCGCCAGCAGCTTGGGGCTACAGGGTGGTAATTCACCCCTCCACTTT.

V and J are TRBV2 and TRBJ2-3; TRBD2 agrees at 7 bases. V lost 4 bases and J lost 3; bases outside the gene matches: 10. This CDR3 has 16 amino acids. The germline gives CDR1 SNHLY, CDR2 FYNNEI. The CDR3 region is CASSGYLGRGTDTQYF. CDR3 nucleotides: TGTGCCAGCAGTGGATACCTAGGGAGGGGAACAGATACGCAGTATTTT.

This clonotype showed up just a few times. J is TRBJ2-3 and V is TRBV3-1, with D unclear. In germline, CDR1 is LGHDT, CDR2 YNNKEL (reference sequence). The germline V and J ends were trimmed by 2 bases and 3 bases, with 6 bases remaining between them. CDR3 length equals 13 residues. The CDR3: CASSQPPTDTQYF. As DNA, the CDR3 is TGTGCCAGCAGCCAACCCCCGACAGATACGCAGTATTTT.

The genes are TRBV28 and TRBJ2-2; weak D call: TRBD1 (5 bases). The ends were cut back, 3 bases at V and 7 bases at J, with 15 bases in the middle. Germline values: CDR1 MDHEN, CDR2 SYDVKM. The CDR3 runs 15 residues. The CDR3 bases are TGTGCCAGCAGTTTTACCAGGGAATGGAACGGGGAGCTGTTTTTT. It translates to CASSFTREWNGELFF.

The rearrangement joins TRBV12-3 or TRBV12-4 to TRBJ2-5, with D perhaps matching TRBD2 (7 bases). There are 18 residues in the CDR3. Trimming pared 5 bases from V and 5 bases from J, leaving 27 bases between. The CDR3 loop reads CASSGRDIRVLKDETQYF. Written as DNA, the CDR3 is TGTGCCAGCAGTGGGAGGGACATTAGAGTCCTTAAGGATGAGACCCAGTACTTC.

The V and J genes are TRBV4-1 and TRBJ2-1, with 10 positions matching TRBD1. Germline V lookup: CDR1 MGHRA, CDR2 YSYEKL. J lost 9 bases, V lost 0 bases, and 2 bases had no gene match. The CDR3 runs to 14 residues. The CDR3 DNA reads as TGCGCCAGCAGCCAAGATCGGACAGGGGGTGAGCAGTTCTTC. Residues: CASSQDRTGGEQFF.

This sequence joins TRBV6-4 and TRBJ2-3; unclear D gene. The CDR3 extends over 13 amino acids. Germline V gene data show CDR1 as MRHNA and CDR2 as SNTAGT. V was trimmed by 5 bases and J by 2 bases, leaving 8 bases between them. CDR3: CASSNSLTDTQYF. The CDR3, as DNA: TGTGCCAGCAGTAATTCCCTCACAGATACGCAGTATTTT.

The CDR3 protein is CSVEDSRGGVGGTNTEAFF. CDR3 in DNA: TGCAGCGTTGAAGATAGCAGAGGAGGGGTGGGGGGCACGAACACTGAAGCTTTCTTT. The gene calls are TRBV29-1 and TRBJ1-1, with a possible D match to TRBD1 (6 bases). V lost 0 bases and J 1 base, leaving 24 bases between the germline ends. CDR3 length: 19 residues. CDR1 is SQVTM, CDR2 ANQGSEA, per germline.